This entry is about one T cell receptor beta chain. The antigen this receptor binds is unknown. Per-nucleotide qualities are absent, and no much larger clonotype sits a single base away. TCR CDR3 regions were amplified from genomic DNA by multiplex PCR using the deep immunoSEQ assay. Extracted genomic DNA from each cell subset was distributed evenly across all wells of several immunoSEQ 96-well plates, and each plate was treated as a replicate. For sorted subsets, around 0.2 ug of genomic DNA, equivalent to around 30,000 T cell genomes, went into each replicate PCR. Purified libraries were quantified with a Qubit 3.0 fluorometer, sized on a Bioanalyzer 2100, and re-quantified with the KAPA Library Quantification kit. Each immunoSEQ 96-well plate was sequenced on its own single-read 150-cycle Illumina NextSeq 550 flow cell. Processing in the source paper ran as follows. Because only junctional sequences without quality scores were contained in the immunoSEQ output, filtering matching that applied to full-length reads could not be performed. To assign V/J genes and CDR3, sequences were annotated using PyIR, a Python wrapper for IgBLAST v1.9, with IMGT germline references. Reads were filtered out if the reads had weak V/J assignments (E-value above 1e-6), no CDR3, stop codons, out-of-frame junctions, or ambiguous translated residues. V3J clonotypes were defined as sequences sharing the same inferred V gene, J gene, and CDR3 amino acid sequence. Percentage overlap between repertoires was computed as shared unique clonotypes divided by the size of the smaller repertoire. Richness of each repertoire was evaluated using RTK rarefaction, the Chao1 estimator, and Recon v2.1 estimates of unobserved clonotypes. OLGA was used to compute generation probabilities for all TCRbeta clonotypes that the gDNA method yielded from a few donors. As stored in TCRdb, this immuneACCESS dataset retains in-frame rearrangements with V and J assigned. A fraction of the clones does not appear; measured against another copy, unresolved V genes explain less than half of the discrepancy, and the remainder lacks a known reason. D and trimming come from the DNA, and the V and J calls and clone size come from that table. The sample has some 2 million clones on record, about 95% of them singletons. The top ten hold under 1.5% of the sample.

This sample stems from a study of shared clonotypes between healthy human individuals (dated by TCRdb to 2020 to 2021). About the full investigation: The cohort included a few men and a couple of women between 18 and 49 years of age. Per donor, three plates each were used for CD4 naive and CD4 memory, two for CD8 naive, and one for CD8 memory. To increase sequencing depth and limit assay-specific biases, different laboratories used diverse techniques to prepare libraries and sequence TCR repertoires. To estimate repertoire size and how much clonotypes are shared between individuals, the study performed deep sequencing of blood TCR repertoires from about 5 healthy adults. Per donor, leukapheresis produced somewhere between about 0.94 and 10 billion PBMCs.

CD8 naive samples were CD45RO-negative cells positively selected for CCR7, giving a CD45RA+CCR7+ population that excluded TemRA cells. The donors were healthy, HIV-negative adults with no recently reported acute infections or vaccinations. Every donor was a Caucasian adult living in Nashville, Tennessee, USA. Blood was obtained by leukapheresis, after which PBMCs were separated by Ficoll-Histopaque density gradient centrifugation and cryopreserved in liquid nitrogen vapor phase. Analytical flow cytometry was used to check the purity and quantity of each magnetically sorted T cell population. Each sorted fraction had its genomic DNA isolated and then quantified by UV absorbance on a Nanodrop 2000c. Taken from the germline V gene (reference sequence), the CDR1 and CDR2 loops are SEHNR and FQNEAQ. The CDR3 runs 13 residues from the cysteine to the phenylalanine. The retained sequence is limited to the CDR3, 39 bases, with the frame set at the first base. The V end loses 4 bases and the J end loses 2 bases, and a stretch of 9 bases separates them.

Results and caveats for the whole study, not just this receptor: Because the study included only a small number of donors, the genetic and exposure-history diversity represented was limited. Sampling was limited to blood, and TCR repertoires in tissue likely differ from TCR repertoires in blood. Pairwise subsampling led to the expectation that sequencing depth would affect the degree of clonotype sharing among donors. Estimated clonotype richness was generally larger for naive than for memory subsets. Clonotypes shared by all four sorted-subset donors showed higher generation probabilities than non-shared clonotypes. Across a few donors, around 5% of naive CD4, roughly 3.5% of naive CD8, approximately 2.5% of memory CD4, and 0.4% to 0.45% of memory CD8 clonotypes were shared. Incomplete sequencing was indicated by rarefaction of sorted-subset datasets, despite the large sequencing depth.

Sequencing was done on a sample of naive CD8+ T cells sorted from blood. The cell subset or site label, read with the paper, signifies: CD45RA+CCR7+. The origin of this receptor is a man between 18 and 29 years old in good health. The chain is assembled from TRBV7-9 and TRBJ2-7, with the D gene not confidently named. At the DNA level, the sequence is TGTGCCAGCAGCTCCCCGGGCCCCTACGAGCAGTACTTC. The translation is CASSSPGPYEQYF.